Listed here are 32 T cell receptor beta chains from one sample, sequenced in a study of blood T cell repertoires in COVID-19 (dated by TCRdb to about 2020). Library preparation was by the immunoSEQ multiplex PCR assay. As stored in TCRdb, this immuneACCESS dataset retains in-frame rearrangements with V and J assigned. A fraction of the clones does not appear; measured against another copy, unresolved V genes explain less than half of the discrepancy, and the remainder lacks a known reason. In this sample the table shows over 100,000 clones, around 81% of which occur a single time. The biggest ten clones account for about 4.1% of the sample. Specimen: peripheral blood. Receptor source: a human donor in a cohort sampled during active or convalescent COVID-19.

As for this clone: The conserved final phenylalanine or tryptophan is absent from the CDR3, which likely points to a read error. It is unclear where the CDR3 begins or ends on the DNA, so no DNA is shown, and the CDR3 is as TCRdb lists it. CDR3: CAWSRVGTGLRG. This chain connects TRBV30 to TRBJ1-2; TRBD1, as called in the table, went unchecked against the DNA. Ends included, the CDR3 has 12 residues. Germline lookup yields CDR1 GTSNPN and CDR2 SVGIG (reference sequence).

The gene calls are TRBV5-5 and TRBJ1-2, with D possibly TRBD1 on 6 matching bases. Trimming cost V 1 base and J 0 bases, with 10 bases left between them. From germline, CDR1 is SGHKS and CDR2 YYEKEE (reference sequence). The CDR3 spans 15 residues. DNA for the CDR3: TGTGCCAGCAGCTTGATCGGGACACCTAACTATGGCTACACCTTC. Encoded protein: CASSLIGTPNYGYTF.

The chain links TRBV27 to TRBJ2-5; 14 nucleotides line up with TRBD2. CDR1 is MNHEY and CDR2 is SMNVEV in the germline V gene (reference sequence). CDR3 length: 18 residues. V was pared by 5 bases and J by 3 bases, with 11 bases of the junction left unmatched. In nucleotides, the CDR3 is TGTGCCAGCAGTACTAGACTAGCGGGGGGGCCGTCCGAAGAGACCCAGTACTTC. Encoded protein: CASSTRLAGGPSEETQYF.

In its sample, this clone was seen once. J is TRBJ1-3 and V is TRBV5-5; TRBD1 aligns across 7 bases. Trimming took 0 bases from V and 0 from J; bases not matched to a gene: 6. The CDR3 has 17 residues. Germline V gene sequence: CDR1 SGHKS, CDR2 YYEKEE (reference sequence). The CDR3 nucleotides are TGTGCCAGCAGCTTGGAAGGGACAGTTTACTCTGGAAACACCATATATTTT. It codes for CASSLEGTVYSGNTIYF. The full variable domain, completed using reference TRBV5-5 and TRBJ1-3, is DAGVTQSPTHLIKTRGQQVTLRCSPISGHKSVSWYQQVLGQGPQFIFQYYEKEERGRGNFPDRFSARQFPNYSSELNVNALLLGDSALYLCASSLEGTVYSGNTIYFGEGSWLTVV.

The rearrangement links TRBV4-1 to TRBJ1-5, with TRBD1 matching 7 bases. The length of the CDR3 is 16 residues. Germline V gene sequence: CDR1 MGHRA, CDR2 YSYEKL. V shed 1 base and J 1 base; nucleotides not matched to a gene: 4. DNA for the CDR3: TGCGCCAGCAGCCAAGTGACAGGGTTGAGCAATCAGCCCCAGCATTTT. Translation: CASSQVTGLSNQPQHF.

The sample holds one count of this clone. The J gene is TRBJ2-1, the V gene TRBV21-1; the D call TRBD1 from the table was never checked on the DNA. TRBV21-1 is a pseudogene segment. The CDR3 runs to 18 residues. The CDR3 DNA sequence: TGTGCCAGCAGCAAAGCGCCGACCGCGGACAGGGCCTACAATGAGCAGTTCTTC. Protein product: CASSKAPTADRAYNEQFF.

For the CDR3, the DNA is TGTGCCAGCAGCCCGGGACAGGGGGCGGGATACACTGAAGCTTTCTTT. Encoded protein: CASSPGQGAGYTEAFF. The chain recombines TRBV3-1 (or the pseudogene TRBV3-2) with TRBJ1-1, with 12 bases fitting TRBD1. The germline V gene has CDR1 LGHDT and CDR2 YNNKEL (reference sequence). V trimming: 4 bases; J trimming: 3 bases; junction bases outside the gene matches: 6. CDR3 length equals 16 residues.

This chain connects TRBV15 to TRBJ2-2; TRBD1 aligns across 11 bases. V lost 4 bases and J lost 6; bases outside the gene matches: 4. CDR3 size: 15 residues. The germline V gene has CDR1 LNHNV and CDR2 YYDKDF (reference sequence). The DNA for the CDR3 is TGTGCCACCAGCACCGGGACAGGGGGTCCCGGGGAGCTGTTTTTT. The encoded protein is CATSTGTGGPGELFF.

The V call is TRBV7-2, the J call TRBJ2-3; 9 nucleotides line up with TRBD2. Losses at the gene ends were 4 bases for V and 4 bases for J; bases not matched to a gene: 9. The length of the CDR3 is 16 residues. From germline, CDR1 is SGHTA and CDR2 FQGNSA. CDR3 region: CASSSVTGLAADTQYF. CDR3 bases: TGTGCCAGCAGCTCTGTCACGGGACTAGCCGCAGATACGCAGTATTTT.

This chain links TRBV14 with TRBJ2-5, with 7 bases aligning to TRBD1. The V gene's germline CDR1 is SGHDN and CDR2 FVKESK. CDR3 length: 16 amino acids. The ends lost 1 base at V and 5 bases at J; junction bases unmatched: 10. The CDR3 here is CASSQVPYRGGETQYF. DNA for the CDR3: TGTGCCAGCAGCCAAGTACCCTACAGGGGTGGGGAGACCCAGTACTTC.

The genes are TRBV24-1 and TRBJ2-1, with 7 nucleotides matching TRBD1. The germline CDR1 and CDR2 sequences are KGHDR and SFDVKD. The CDR3 is 16 amino acids. The V gene end was trimmed by 3 bases and the J gene end by 0 bases; junction bases not matched to a gene: 4. This chain's CDR3 is CATSDKGQSSYNEQFF. CDR3 sequence (DNA): TGTGCCACCAGTGATAAGGGACAGAGCTCCTACAATGAGCAGTTCTTC.

This clone was recorded only once. The chain links TRBV13 to TRBJ2-6; 9 bases fit TRBD2. The CDR3 contains 19 residues. Germline V CDR1 and CDR2: PRHDT, FYEKMQ (reference sequence). J was trimmed by 3 bases and V by 5 bases; bases with no gene match: 14. The CDR3 spells CASSPKSSGAPYGANVLTF. CDR3 coding DNA: TGTGCCAGCAGCCCCAAGTCTAGCGGGGCCCCTTATGGGGCCAACGTCCTGACTTTC.

The chain recombines TRBV19 with TRBJ2-3, with D possibly being TRBD1 (6 bases). Trimming pared 6 bases from V and 5 bases from J, leaving 9 bases between. CDR1 and CDR2 (germline): LNHDA, SQIVND (reference sequence). The CDR3 spans 12 residues. CDR3 DNA sequence: TGTGCCAGTAGCCAGGACAGAGATACGCAGTATTTT. Its protein is CASSQDRDTQYF.

The rearrangement links TRBV30 to TRBJ2-7, with D perhaps TRBD2 (5 bases). The CDR3 contains 12 residues. CDR1 is GTSNPN and CDR2 is SVGIG in the germline V gene (reference sequence). V was shortened by 0 bases and J by 3 bases, with 6 bases between the two germline ends. CDR3 sequence: CAWSVRGYEQYF. The CDR3, as DNA: TGTGCCTGGAGTGTACGGGGCTACGAGCAGTACTTC.

This clone showed up just a few times. This chain joins TRBV10-3 and TRBJ2-1, with 8 bases aligning to TRBD2. CDR3 length: 16 amino acids. The V and J ends lost 6 bases and 6 bases, in that order; junction bases with no gene match: 13. Germline V gives CDR1 ENHRY, CDR2 SYGVKD. The CDR3 spells CAISSQITTSVNEQFF. DNA for the CDR3: TGTGCCATCAGCTCCCAGATAACGACTAGCGTCAATGAGCAGTTCTTC.

The chain uses TRBV18 and TRBJ1-2; 7 nucleotides agree with TRBD1. Per the germline V gene, CDR1 is KGHSH and CDR2 is LQKENI. This CDR3 region has 17 residues. The V gene end was trimmed by 1 base and the J gene end by 3 bases; junction bases not matched to a gene: 11. The CDR3 nucleotides read TGTGCCAGCTCACCACTCGGCCCCGGAGGGGGCGACTATGGCTACACCTTC. Protein product: CASSPLGPGGGDYGYTF.

The rearrangement joins TRBV29-1 to TRBJ2-2, with 8 bases fitting TRBD1. The CDR3 is made up of 15 amino acids. J lost 7 bases, V lost 5 bases, and 12 bases had no gene match. Germline V gives CDR1 SQVTM, CDR2 ANQGSEA. The CDR3 DNA reads as TGCAGCGTTCTCCCGGCCAGGGGGCGCGTCGGGGAGCTGTTTTTT. Protein: CSVLPARGRVGELFF.

This clone was seen only once. This chain links TRBV29-1 with TRBJ2-5, with TRBD1 identical over 11 bases. With V trimmed by 1 base and J by 5 bases, 6 bases remained unmatched. The germline gives CDR1 SQVTM, CDR2 ANQGSEA. This CDR3 is built from 15 residues. Written as DNA, the CDR3 is TGCAGCGTTGAAGTGGGACAGGGGGTGGGTGAGACCCAGTACTTC. The encoded protein is CSVEVGQGVGETQYF.

V and J are TRBV7-6 and TRBJ2-3; D perhaps matches TRBD2 (6 bases). Germline V gene sequence: CDR1 SGHVS, CDR2 FNYEAQ. The CDR3 totals 16 residues. V gave up 1 base and J gave up 0 bases, with 11 bases separating them. CDR3 bases: TGTGCCAGCAGCTTAGGGGCGGGGATTAGCACAGATACGCAGTATTTT. It specifies CASSLGAGISTDTQYF. Looking up the rest from reference TRBV7-6 and TRBJ2-3 gives the full variable domain: GAGVSQSPRYKVTKRGQDVALRCDPISGHVSLYWYRQALGQGPEFLTYFNYEAQQDKSGLPNDRFSAERPEGSISTLTIQRTEQRDSAMYRCASSLGAGISTDTQYFGPGTRLTVL.

Worth noting for this clone: The junction departs from the called germline gene at one end, perhaps through a read error. The chain carries TRBV3-1 (or the pseudogene TRBV3-2) and TRBJ2-1, with 10 bases identical to TRBD1. Germline CDR1 and CDR2: LGHDT and YNNKEL (reference sequence). This CDR3 has 15 amino acids. DNA of the CDR3: TGTGCCAGCAGCGAAGAGGGACAGGGGCTACGGGAGCAGTTCTTC. Its translation: CASSEEGQGLREQFF.

This sequence joins TRBV27 and TRBJ2-5; 9 bases map to TRBD1. The germline V gene has CDR1 MNHEY and CDR2 SMNVEV (reference sequence). The length of the CDR3 is 17 residues. V dropped 2 bases and J dropped 10; count of bases not matched to a gene: 17. CDR3: CASSLRRMGQGQQIQYF. As DNA, the CDR3 is TGTGCCAGCAGTTTAAGACGAATGGGACAGGGACAACAGATCCAGTACTTC.

In this sample, this clone turned up a few times. The V gene is TRBV11-3, the J gene TRBJ2-2; 14 bases line up with TRBD2. CDR3 length: 16 amino acids. Trimming at V came to 4 bases and at J to 8 bases, leaving 6 bases not matched to a gene. Germline lookup yields CDR1 SGHNT and CDR2 YENEEA. The CDR3 here is CASSSGTSGSLGELFF. The CDR3 bases are TGTGCCAGCAGCTCCGGGACTAGCGGGAGCTTAGGGGAGCTGTTTTTT.

The V and J genes are TRBV19 and TRBJ1-5; 7 positions agree with TRBD1. Losses at the gene ends were 7 bases for V and 0 bases for J; bases not matched to a gene: 9. The CDR3 runs to 16 residues. The germline gives CDR1 LNHDA, CDR2 SQIVND (reference sequence). The CDR3 here is CASMDGDSISNQPQHF. CDR3 sequence (DNA): TGTGCCAGTATGGATGGGGACAGTATTAGCAATCAGCCCCAGCATTTT. The full variable domain, in which reference TRBV19 and TRBJ1-5 provide the parts outside the CDR3, is DGGITQSPKYLFRKEGQNVTLSCEQNLNHDAMYWYRQDPGQGLRLIYYSQIVNDFQKGDIAEGYSVSREKKESFPLTVTSAQKNPTAFYLCASMDGDSISNQPQHFGDGTRLSIL.

V usage is TRBV18 and J usage is TRBJ2-7; 8 bases fit TRBD2. V was pared by 3 bases and J by 7 bases, with 11 bases of the junction left unmatched. The CDR3 has 15 residues. Germline CDR1 and CDR2: KGHSH and LQKENI. In DNA form, the CDR3 reads TGTGCCAGCTCACCGAATCCGGGAGGGCCTTATGAGCAGTACTTC. Amino acids: CASSPNPGGPYEQYF.

This clone was counted once. This sequence joins TRBV7-2 and TRBJ2-7, with 8 bases identical to TRBD2. Germline CDR1 SGHTA, CDR2 FQGNSA. Trimming cost V 1 base and J 0 bases; bases outside gene matches: 2. This CDR3 comprises 15 residues. CDR3 sequence reads: CASSLESGGSYEQYF. CDR3 coding DNA: TGTGCCAGCAGCTTAGAAAGCGGGGGCTCCTACGAGCAGTACTTC.

CDR3 coding DNA: TGTGCCAGCAGCGCCTCCTACGGAGCCTACGAGCAGTACTTC. Translation: CASSASYGAYEQYF. The chain is built from TRBV7-9 and TRBJ2-7, with unresolved D. The CDR3 runs 14 residues. Germline values: CDR1 SEHNR, CDR2 FQNEAQ (reference sequence). V gave up 5 bases and J gave up 2 bases, with 13 bases separating them. The variable domain in full, with the rest retrieved from reference TRBV7-9 and TRBJ2-7, is DTGVSQNPRHKITKRGQNVTFRCDPISEHNRLYWYRQTLGQGPEFLTYFQNEAQLEKSRLLSDRFSAERPKGSFSTLEIQRTEQGDSAMYLCASSASYGAYEQYFGPGTRLTVT.

The rearrangement uses TRBV18 and TRBJ2-2, with 7 bases aligning to TRBD1. The CDR3 consists of 18 residues. V lost 6 bases and J lost 3; bases outside the gene matches: 16. Germline V CDR1 and CDR2: KGHSH, LQKENI. The CDR3 DNA follows: TGTGCCAGCTCCCGACTAAAGGACAGGAAGGCCTACACCGGGGAGCTGTTTTTT. Amino acid sequence: CASSRLKDRKAYTGELFF.

V usage is TRBV7-2 and J usage is TRBJ2-1, with 9 bases lining up with TRBD2. The CDR3 runs 14 residues. J gave up 7 bases and V 4 bases, and 5 bases lay outside the gene matches. The V gene's germline CDR1 is SGHTA and CDR2 FQGNSA. CDR3 protein: CASSSGTSSNEQFF. In nucleotides, the CDR3 is TGTGCCAGCAGCTCCGGGACTAGCAGTAATGAGCAGTTCTTC.

The gene calls are TRBV27 and TRBJ2-7; D possibly corresponds to TRBD1 (5 bases). Germline CDR1 reads MNHEY; CDR2 reads SMNVEV (reference sequence). V lost 6 bases, J lost 2 bases, and 11 bases lay in between. The CDR3 consists of 13 residues. This CDR3 reads CASRRLGPYEQYF. DNA of the CDR3: TGTGCCAGCAGGCGGCTGGGGCCCTACGAGCAGTACTTC.

The chain joins TRBV27 to TRBJ1-2, with a possible D match to TRBD1 (6 bases). The CDR3 runs 13 residues. Deletions cut 5 bases from V and 7 bases from J, with 14 bases between. Germline V gene data show CDR1 as MNHEY and CDR2 as SMNVEV (reference sequence). The CDR3 coding sequence is TGTGCCAGCAGTCCAACAGGGAGGGTTGGCTACACCTTC. As protein: CASSPTGRVGYTF.

This clone was recorded a few times. CDR3 DNA: TGTGCCAGTAGTACTCCGGGACAGCCCTACGAGCAGTACTTC. Its translation is CASSTPGQPYEQYF. V and J are TRBV19 and TRBJ2-7, with 7 positions matching TRBD1. Germline V gene sequence: CDR1 LNHDA, CDR2 SQIVND (reference sequence). This CDR3 has 14 amino acids. After removal of 4 bases from V and 2 bases from J, the junction contained 5 bases not matched to a gene.

The chain recombines TRBV6-1 with TRBJ1-1; D unresolved. The CDR3 is made up of 16 amino acids. V dropped 1 base and J dropped 1 base, with 13 bases sitting between them. Germline V gene data show CDR1 as MNHNS and CDR2 as SASEGT. Here the CDR3 reads CASSEVRGRPNTEAFF. The DNA for the CDR3 is TGTGCCAGCAGTGAAGTACGAGGCCGACCGAACACTGAAGCTTTCTTT.